The 17 T cell receptor beta chains below all came from one sample that was sequenced in a study of Ad26.COV2.S vaccination and SARS-CoV-2 variants. Here immunoSEQ multiplex PCR was the method, and the copy in TCRdb shows in-frame clones only, minus some. The data contain roughly 500,000 clones, 70% to 90% of them singletons. Treatment given: 15 to 20 received Ad26.COV2.S at low or high dose, single or two shots; 5 received placebo; per-sample allocation not given. It was on day 63 after the first vaccine or placebo injection that samples were taken. The sample was peripheral blood, taken in a trial of Ad26.COV2.S vaccine versus placebo. These receptors all stem from a person between 18 and 60 years old who received the Ad26.COV2.S COVID-19 vaccine or a placebo.

The chain combines TRBV28 with TRBJ2-1; TRBD2 matches at 8 bases. The CDR3 is 15 amino acids. CDR1 is MDHEN and CDR2 is SYDVKM in the germline V gene. The J segment lost 8 bases and the V segment lost 1 base, leaving 7 bases of the junction unmatched. CDR3 coding DNA: TGTGCCAGCAGTTTATTCGGGACTAGGGCGGATGAGCAGTTCTTC. Residues: CASSLFGTRADEQFF.

The rearrangement uses TRBV30 and TRBJ2-7; D gene unclear. Germline V gene sequence: CDR1 GTSNPN, CDR2 SVGIG (reference sequence). The CDR3 contains 11 residues. Trimming removed 3 bases from V and 7 bases from J, with 10 bases in between. CDR3 residues: CAWSDSEEQYF. The CDR3 DNA reads TGTGCCTGGAGCGACTCAGAAGAGCAGTACTTC.

The chain has TRBV28 and TRBJ1-4; TRBD1 might be the D (5 bases). The CDR3 contains 13 residues. The V gene lost 4 bases and the J gene lost 7 bases, with 10 bases spanning the gap. The germline V gene has CDR1 MDHEN and CDR2 SYDVKM. The CDR3 sequence is CASSSDRIEKLFF. As DNA, the CDR3 is TGTGCCAGCAGTTCCGACAGAATTGAAAAACTGTTTTTT.

The chain couples TRBV7-2 to TRBJ2-2; D is undetermined. V was pared by 3 bases and J by 3 bases, with 8 bases between. CDR3 length: 14 amino acids. Per germline, CDR1 SGHTA and CDR2 FQGNSA. The CDR3 loop is CASSLLRDTGELFF. The DNA for the CDR3 is TGTGCCAGCAGCTTGCTTCGAGACACCGGGGAGCTGTTTTTT.

This rearrangement joins TRBV4-3 to TRBJ1-1, with TRBD1 as a possible D gene (5 bases). Trimming took off 1 base at V and 1 base at J, with 7 bases between the two ends. Germline CDR1 LGHNA, CDR2 YSLEER. There are 14 residues in the CDR3. The chain's CDR3 is CASSQAGGNTEAFF. DNA of the CDR3: TGCGCCAGCAGCCAAGCGGGGGGGAACACTGAAGCTTTCTTT.

This sequence joins TRBV28 and TRBJ2-1, with D possibly TRBD2 on 6 matching bases. Trimming took off 3 bases at V and 8 bases at J, with 11 bases between the two ends. The germline gives CDR1 MDHEN, CDR2 SYDVKM. This CDR3 spans 13 amino acids. CDR3 loop: CASSLPTGDEQFF. The CDR3 bases are TGTGCCAGCAGTTTGCCCACGGGAGATGAGCAGTTCTTC.

The chain recombines TRBV6-5 with TRBJ1-1; D is unresolved. This CDR3 is built from 11 residues. Germline-derived CDR1 and CDR2 are MNHEY and SVGAGI. V lost 7 bases and J 7 bases, leaving 10 bases between the germline ends. Here the CDR3 DNA reads TGTGCCAGCAACAGTAGACGTGAAGCTTTCTTT. Protein product: CASNSRREAFF.

The chain employs TRBV28 and TRBJ2-3; TRBD2 agrees at 8 bases. The germline V gene encodes CDR1 MDHEN and CDR2 SYDVKM. There are 13 residues in the CDR3. V was clipped by 8 bases and J by 6 bases; unmatched bases: 7. In DNA form, the CDR3 reads TGTGCCAGCTATCCTCGACTAGCGGATACGCAGTATTTT. Protein sequence: CASYPRLADTQYF. Variable domain in full (rest from reference TRBV28 and TRBJ2-3): DVKVTQSSRYLVKRTGEKVFLECVQDMDHENMFWYRQDPGLGLRLIYFSYDVKMKEKGDIPEGYSVSREKKERFSLILESASTNQTSMYLCASYPRLADTQYFGPGTRLTVL.

A few counts support this clone. The chain is built from TRBV5-6 and TRBJ1-6; 7 nucleotides align to TRBD1. Losses at the gene ends were 0 bases for V and 7 bases for J; bases not matched to a gene: 4. The CDR3 has 15 residues. CDR1 SGHDT and CDR2 YYEEEE come from the germline V gene. The DNA for the CDR3 is TGTGCCAGCAGCTTGGCAGGGGGGAACAATTCACCCCTCCACTTT. It specifies CASSLAGGNNSPLHF.

This chain connects TRBV4-2 to TRBJ2-5; 8 bases are a match to TRBD1. Germline V gene lookup returns CDR1 LGHNA and CDR2 YNFKEQ. This CDR3 spans 14 amino acids. V lost 2 bases and J lost 1; bases outside the gene matches: 0. The CDR3 sequence: CASSQTGGQETQYF. DNA of the CDR3: TGTGCCAGCAGCCAAACAGGGGGCCAAGAGACCCAGTACTTC.

The chain employs TRBV27 and TRBJ2-6; D is unclear. CDR1 MNHEY and CDR2 SMNVEV come from the germline V gene (reference sequence). The CDR3 has 13 residues. Trimming pared 6 bases from V and 4 bases from J, leaving 7 bases between. DNA for the CDR3: TGTGCCAGCAGGGTGGCAGGGGCCAACGTCCTGACTTTC. Its translation: CASRVAGANVLTF. Looking up the rest from reference TRBV27 and TRBJ2-6 gives the full variable domain: EAQVTQNPRYLITVTGKKLTVTCSQNMNHEYMSWYRQDPGLGLRQIYYSMNVEVTDKGDVPEGYKVSRKEKRNFPLILESPSPNQTSLYFCASRVAGANVLTFGAGSRLTVL.

The J gene is TRBJ1-2, the V gene TRBV29-1, with D perhaps matching TRBD1 (6 bases). V was cut by 2 bases and J by 4 bases, with 11 bases left in between. Germline loops: CDR1 SQVTM, CDR2 ANQGSEA. CDR3 size: 13 residues. As DNA, the CDR3 is TGCAGCGTTGAAAGTAGGGGGTCCTATGGCTACACCTTC. Translation gives CSVESRGSYGYTF.

The V call is TRBV14, the J call TRBJ1-2; 10 bases match TRBD1. From germline, CDR1 is SGHDN and CDR2 FVKESK. With V trimmed by 4 bases and J by 5 bases, 7 bases remained unmatched. The CDR3 covers 15 residues. The CDR3 DNA sequence: TGTGCCAGCAGCCCTCGGGACAGGGGCCCATATGGCTACACCTTC. Translated, it gives CASSPRDRGPYGYTF.

The V and J genes are TRBV27 and TRBJ2-1, with D unresolved. The germline V and J ends were trimmed by 5 bases and 12 bases, with 11 bases remaining between them. CDR1 and CDR2 (germline): MNHEY, SMNVEV (reference sequence). The CDR3 runs 11 residues. CDR3: CASSKYGWQFF. DNA for the CDR3: TGTGCCAGCAGTAAATACGGCTGGCAGTTCTTC.

The chain recombines TRBV29-1 with TRBJ1-1; D ambiguous. CDR3 length: 11 amino acids. CDR1 is SQVTM and CDR2 is ANQGSEA in the germline V gene. Trimming cost V 5 bases and J 6 bases, with 10 bases left between them. CDR3 amino acids: CSVLLSSEAFF. As DNA, the CDR3 is TGCAGCGTTCTGCTCTCCTCTGAAGCTTTCTTT. The full variable domain, rest sourced from reference TRBV29-1 and TRBJ1-1, is SAVISQKPSRDICQRGTSLTIQCQVDSQVTMMFWYRQQPGQSLTLIATANQGSEATYESGFVIDKFPISRPNLTFSTLTVSNMSPEDSSIYLCSVLLSSEAFFGQGTRLTVV.

The CDR3 loop is CASSRDLYSEAFF. CDR3 nucleotides: TGTGCCAGCAGTAGGGACTTATACAGTGAAGCTTTCTTT. V is TRBV6-6 and J is TRBJ1-1; perhaps TRBD1 as D (5 bases). Germline CDR1 is MNHNY and CDR2 is SVGAGI (reference sequence). The CDR3 contains 13 residues. V was clipped by 5 bases and J by 7 bases, with 14 bases between them.

The V gene is TRBV6-1, the J gene TRBJ1-5; TRBD1 matches at 8 bases. Germline assignment: CDR1 MNHNS and CDR2 SASEGT. This CDR3 spans 17 amino acids. The junction had 14 bases not matched to a gene; V was cut back by 4 bases and J by 6 bases. CDR3 in DNA: TGTGCCAGCAGTGGGAGGGGGCTTGGGCAGGGGGCTCAGCCCCAGCATTTT. Its translation is CASSGRGLGQGAQPQHF.